A single T cell receptor (beta chain) is shown here with its context. This sample stems from a study of CD8+ T cells in alopecia areata. V was cut by 2 bases and J by 2 bases, with 4 bases left in between. In germline, CDR1 is KGHSH, CDR2 LQKENI. The length of the CDR3 is 14 residues. Collection of lesional scalp punch biopsies and peripheral blood was performed in alopecia areata patients. As the sequencing template, cDNA was produced by extracting RNA and reverse transcribing it. The table came from immunoSEQ multiplex PCR; TCRdb's copy has only in-frame clones and leaves some out. The sample lists some 180,000 clones; around 63% were seen once.

The specimen was CD4+ T cells sorted from blood, collected at week 0. The chain recombines TRBV18 with TRBJ1-6; no clear D. The sequence derives from a human donor with alopecia areata. The CDR3 nucleotides are TGTGCCAGCTCACCAGGGCCCTATAATTCACCCCTCCACTTT. Residues: CASSPGPYNSPLHF.